A single sample gave rise to the 21 T cell receptor beta chains below, sequenced in a study of blood T cell repertoires in COVID-19. The data were produced by immunoSEQ multiplex PCR, yet TCRdb's version contains in-frame clones alone and is incomplete. This sample has some 200,000 clones, with 81% found just once. The sequencing sample was made of PBMCs or T cells enriched from blood (not recorded which). All receptors come from a woman aged 45 to 65 with acute COVID-19.

This chain uses TRBV5-1 with TRBJ2-7; a possible D gene is TRBD1 (6 bases). Germline values: CDR1 SGHRS, CDR2 YFSETQ. This CDR3 comprises 14 residues. V lost 0 bases and J lost 0, with 7 bases in between. In nucleotides, the CDR3 is TGCGCCAGCAGCTTGGACAGGGTCTCCTACGAGCAGTACTTC. Encoded protein: CASSLDRVSYEQYF.

This rearrangement joins TRBV28 to TRBJ1-5; D gene uncertain. The CDR3 consists of 14 residues. Germline lookup yields CDR1 MDHEN and CDR2 SYDVKM. The V and J ends lost 3 bases and 5 bases respectively, with 11 bases between them. The CDR3 coding sequence is TGTGCCAGCAGTTTGCGGGAATCGTATCAGCCCCAGCATTTT. This encodes CASSLRESYQPQHF.

This clone appeared a few times. The chain has TRBV19 and TRBJ1-2; D may be TRBD1 (6 bases). With 5 bases removed from V and 3 bases from J, the gap between germline ends came to 13 bases. This CDR3 is built from 14 residues. In germline, CDR1 is LNHDA, CDR2 SQIVND (reference sequence). The CDR3 DNA reads TGTGCCAGTAGTTATGGGGGCGTTGACTATGGCTACACCTTC. It codes for CASSYGGVDYGYTF.

The rearrangement joins TRBV19 to TRBJ2-7; 7 positions agree with TRBD1. With 5 bases clipped from V and 2 bases from J, the junction kept 9 bases outside the gene matches. The germline V gene encodes CDR1 LNHDA and CDR2 SQIVND (reference sequence). The length of the CDR3 is 15 residues. This CDR3 reads CASSPFWDSTYEQYF. The CDR3, as DNA: TGTGCCAGTAGTCCATTCTGGGACAGCACCTACGAGCAGTACTTC.

The chain couples TRBV2 to TRBJ1-2; D perhaps matches TRBD1 (6 bases). The CDR3 length is 14 residues. Looked up from germline, CDR1 is SNHLY and CDR2 is FYNNEI. With 5 bases removed from V and 4 bases from J, the gap between germline ends came to 14 bases. The CDR3 nucleotides are TGTGCCAGCAGTCGATCGGACAGCTTCTATGGCTACACCTTC. It encodes CASSRSDSFYGYTF.

The V call is TRBV27, the J call TRBJ2-4; 13 bases are a match to TRBD2. The V gene's germline CDR1 is MNHEY and CDR2 SMNVEV (reference sequence). The length of the CDR3 is 15 residues. Germline trimming cut 5 bases from V and 8 bases from J; bases unmatched to any gene: 6. CDR3 residues: CASSLRTSGSDIQYF. The DNA of the CDR3 is TGTGCCAGCAGTCTCCGGACTAGCGGGAGTGACATTCAGTACTTC.

V and J are TRBV4-3 and TRBJ2-2, with 8 positions matching TRBD2. Germline CDR1 LGHNA, CDR2 YSLEER. CDR3 length: 18 amino acids. V lost 4 bases, J lost 0 bases, and 10 bases stayed unmatched. The CDR3 DNA is TGCGCCAGCAGCCCTCATTTGGTAGCGGGATCGAACACCGGGGAGCTGTTTTTT. Protein: CASSPHLVAGSNTGELFF.

This clone has only one observation. This rearrangement joins TRBV28 to TRBJ1-6; 9 bases agree with TRBD1. Germline trimming cut 6 bases from V and 7 bases from J; bases unmatched to any gene: 4. The CDR3 loop spans 14 amino acids. Germline assignment: CDR1 MDHEN and CDR2 SYDVKM. DNA for the CDR3: TGTGCCAGCAGACCACAGGGGGCGAATTCACCCCTCCACTTT. Its translation is CASRPQGANSPLHF.

This clone was counted a few times. The V and J genes are TRBV7-2 and TRBJ1-2; TRBD1 aligns across 7 bases. The CDR3 is 13 residues long. The germline CDR1 and CDR2 sequences are SGHTA and FQGNSA. Trimming cost V 5 bases and J 6 bases; bases outside gene matches: 6. CDR3 region: CASSPDRANGYTF. The CDR3 DNA reads as TGTGCCAGCAGCCCCGACAGGGCAAATGGCTACACCTTC.

V usage is TRBV15 and J usage is TRBJ2-5, with 11 bases aligning to TRBD2. The CDR3 runs 15 residues. CDR1 is LNHNV and CDR2 is YYDKDF in the germline V gene (reference sequence). V was pared by 5 bases and J by 5 bases, with 7 bases of the junction left unmatched. CDR3 coding DNA: TGTGCCACCAGCCTTAGCGGGGGGGCGCAGGAGACCCAGTACTTC. It yields the protein CATSLSGGAQETQYF.

This clone was picked up a small number of times. The chain links TRBV28 to TRBJ1-1; D unclear. The CDR3 has 14 amino acids. Germline lookup yields CDR1 MDHEN and CDR2 SYDVKM. Trimming pared 3 bases from V and 3 bases from J, leaving 11 bases between. The CDR3, as DNA: TGTGCCAGCAGTTTTCGTGTCTCTTACACTGAAGCTTTCTTT. Protein: CASSFRVSYTEAFF.

This rearrangement joins TRBV18 to TRBJ1-3, with a possible D match to TRBD1 (6 bases). The CDR3 extends over 18 amino acids. Trimming left V 3 bases short and J 0 bases short, with 18 bases between. Germline assignment: CDR1 KGHSH and CDR2 LQKENI. The CDR3 sequence is CASSPPSRDTGSGNTIYF. CDR3 DNA: TGTGCCAGCTCACCCCCGAGCCGGGACACCGGCTCTGGAAACACCATATATTTT.

The chain recombines TRBV12-3 or TRBV12-4 with TRBJ1-5; TRBD1 agrees at 7 bases. The CDR3 covers 13 residues. The V gene end was trimmed by 5 bases and the J gene end by 5 bases; junction bases not matched to a gene: 3. CDR3 DNA sequence: TGTGCCAGCAGTAATCAGGGGGATCAGCCCCAGCATTTT. It encodes CASSNQGDQPQHF.

This clone was counted between two and nine times. The chain recombines TRBV2 with TRBJ2-7; 12 nucleotides align to TRBD2. The CDR3 contains 16 residues. With V trimmed by 5 bases and J by 3 bases, 8 bases remained unmatched. Germline V CDR1 and CDR2: SNHLY, FYNNEI. The CDR3 coding sequence is TGTGCCAGCAGTAATCAACTAGCGGGGGGCGTCTACGAGCAGTACTTC. This codes for CASSNQLAGGVYEQYF.

The count of this clone is one. This rearrangement joins TRBV11-2 to TRBJ2-3; D is ambiguous. The CDR3 totals 13 residues. Germline V CDR1 and CDR2: SGHAT, FQNNGV. Between the trimmed V and J ends, which lost 5 bases and 4 bases, there was a span of 10 bases. The CDR3 DNA sequence: TGTGCCAGCAGCATCGAGCGCCCAGATACGCAGTATTTT. Translating it yields CASSIERPDTQYF.

This chain joins TRBV2 and TRBJ2-5, with D possibly TRBD2 on 5 matching bases. The CDR3 runs 17 residues. The ends were cut back, 1 base at V and 4 bases at J, with 19 bases in the middle. Germline CDR1 SNHLY, CDR2 FYNNEI. The CDR3 protein is CASSEDEGGGERETQYF. DNA of the CDR3: TGTGCCAGCAGTGAAGACGAGGGTGGCGGCGAGAGAGAGACCCAGTACTTC.

The genes are TRBV18 and TRBJ2-7, with TRBD2 as a possible D gene (6 bases). From germline, CDR1 is KGHSH and CDR2 LQKENI. The CDR3 runs 15 residues. V dropped 3 bases and J dropped 7 bases, with 19 bases sitting between them. The CDR3 DNA follows: TGTGCCAGCTCACCCTCCTCAGGACTTCGGGAGGAGCAGTACTTC. Its translation is CASSPSSGLREEQYF.

The rearrangement uses TRBV4-1 and TRBJ1-2; 10 bases align to TRBD1. Germline V gene data show CDR1 as MGHRA and CDR2 as YSYEKL. The CDR3 is made up of 13 amino acids. V lost 5 bases to trimming and J lost 7 bases; unmatched junction nucleotides: 4. The CDR3 DNA is TGCGCCAGCAGCGGCTGGACAGGGGGTGGCTACACCTTC. Amino acid sequence: CASSGWTGGGYTF.

This clone showed up just a few times. This chain links TRBV11-2 with TRBJ2-3; D call uncertain. This CDR3 region has 16 residues. Germline lookup yields CDR1 SGHAT and CDR2 FQNNGV. Trimming took off 3 bases at V and 0 bases at J, with 13 bases between the two ends. CDR3 DNA: TGTGCCAGCAGCTTGGTCGAGGAGCCGAGCACAGATACGCAGTATTTT. Encoded protein: CASSLVEEPSTDTQYF. The full variable domain, completed using reference TRBV11-2 and TRBJ2-3, is EAGVAQSPRYKIIEKRQSVAFWCNPISGHATLYWYQQILGQGPKLLIQFQNNGVVDDSQLPKDRFSAERLKGVDSTLKIQPAKLEDSAVYLCASSLVEEPSTDTQYFGPGTRLTVL.

This clone was seen once. The chain couples TRBV27 to TRBJ2-7, with D possibly matching TRBD1 (6 bases). Trimming took off 0 bases at V and 3 bases at J, with 18 bases between the two ends. CDR1 is MNHEY and CDR2 is SMNVEV in the germline V gene (reference sequence). This CDR3 region has 17 residues. The CDR3 DNA reads as TGTGCCAGCAGTTTATCGTATCTGGACAGTTACATCTACGAGCAGTACTTC. It is translated as CASSLSYLDSYIYEQYF.

In the case of this clone: This specimen includes other DNA sequences encoding the same CDR3. J is TRBJ1-4 and V is TRBV5-1; TRBD1 might be the D (5 bases). The CDR3 sequence is 15 residues long. V was trimmed by 1 base and J by 0 bases, leaving 7 bases between them. CDR1 SGHRS and CDR2 YFSETQ come from the germline V gene. CDR3 residues: CASSLTGATNEKLFF. CDR3 in DNA: TGCGCCAGCAGCTTGACGGGGGCAACTAATGAAAAACTGTTTTTT.